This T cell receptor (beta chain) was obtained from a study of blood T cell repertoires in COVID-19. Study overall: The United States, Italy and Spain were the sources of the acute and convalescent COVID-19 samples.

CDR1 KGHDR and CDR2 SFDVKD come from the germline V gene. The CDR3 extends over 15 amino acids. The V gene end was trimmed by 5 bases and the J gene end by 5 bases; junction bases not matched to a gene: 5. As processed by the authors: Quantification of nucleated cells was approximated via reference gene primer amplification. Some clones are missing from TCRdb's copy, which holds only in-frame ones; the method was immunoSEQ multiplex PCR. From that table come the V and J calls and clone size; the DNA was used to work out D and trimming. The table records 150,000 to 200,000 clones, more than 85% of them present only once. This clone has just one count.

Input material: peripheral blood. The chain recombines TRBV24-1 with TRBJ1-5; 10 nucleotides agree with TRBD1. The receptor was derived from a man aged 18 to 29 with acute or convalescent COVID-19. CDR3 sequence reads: CATSGATGGHQPQHF. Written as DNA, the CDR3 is TGTGCCACCAGTGGCGCGACAGGGGGCCATCAGCCCCAGCATTTT.